This TCR beta chain was documented in a study of blood T cell repertoires in COVID-19. Study-level background: Samples representing acute and convalescent COVID-19 were sourced from the United States, Italy and Spain. Sample material is recorded as cDNA or gDNA derived from T cells, B-cell-depleted T cells, or PBMCs.

J gave up 2 bases and V 10 bases, and 10 bases lay outside the gene matches. Germline CDR1 reads LGHDT; CDR2 reads YNNKEL (reference sequence). The length of the CDR3 is 14 residues. Authors' methods: Researchers report that nucleated cell counts were estimated from reference gene primer amplification. Assay used: immunoSEQ multiplex PCR; TCRdb lists only in-frame clones, some missing. The DNA gave D and trimming, while V, J and clone size come from that table. The profile shows 75,000 to 90,000 clones, 80% of them singletons. Sequencing used peripheral blood. The sequence was collected from a woman aged 35 to 49 with active or convalescent COVID-19. The chain couples TRBV3-1 (or the pseudogene TRBV3-2) to TRBJ2-5; 7 positions agree with TRBD1. DNA of the CDR3: TGTGCCACCGAGGTAGGGGGCGTACAAGAGACCCAGTACTTC. Protein sequence: CATEVGGVQETQYF.